A selection of T cell receptor beta chains follows, all from one sample in a study of OX40 agonist ivuxolimab in advanced cancers. Sequencing used immunoSEQ multiplex PCR; TCRdb keeps in-frame clones, though not all of them. The sample consists of around 80,000 clones, 80% to 90% of them appearing once. The specimen comprised CD4+ or CD8+ T cells sorted from blood, sampled in a trial of the OX40 agonist ivuxolimab. All receptors come from an adult with an advanced solid tumor such as melanoma, head and neck, liver or kidney cancer. Each CDR3 is given with its conserved first and last residue. A D gene is named only where the DNA matches it firmly. Clone size is given for some rows only: seen once, a few or many times, or a class if the clone is expanded.

j_gene: TRBJ1-5
d_gene: .
v_gene: TRBV18
abundance: .
CDR3aa: CASSLSRTDQPQHF
CDR3nt: TGTGCCAGCTCACTATCCCGGACCGATCAGCCCCAGCATTTT

j_gene: TRBJ2-7
d_gene: TRBD1
v_gene: TRBV5-5
abundance: .
CDR3aa: CASSPTGENEQYF
CDR3nt: TGTGCCAGCAGCCCGACAGGGGAAAACGAGCAGTACTTC

j_gene: TRBJ2-7
d_gene: TRBD2
v_gene: TRBV19
abundance: .
CDR3aa: CASSMGTSGYEQYF
CDR3nt: TGTGCCAGTAGTATGGGGACTAGCGGCTACGAGCAGTACTTC

j_gene: TRBJ2-7
d_gene: .
v_gene: TRBV11-2
abundance: .
CDR3aa: CASSLPRQSSEQYF
CDR3nt: TGTGCCAGCAGCTTACCAAGACAGAGTTCAGAGCAGTACTTC

j_gene: TRBJ2-5
d_gene: .
v_gene: TRBV10-2
abundance: .
CDR3aa: CASSKGPATAQETQYF
CDR3nt: TGCGCCAGCAGTAAAGGCCCGGCGACAGCCCAAGAGACCCAGTACTTC

j_gene: TRBJ2-1
d_gene: .
v_gene: TRBV4-1
abundance: .
CDR3aa: CASSQPSGSGYNEQFF
CDR3nt: TGCGCCAGCAGCCAGCCGAGCGGCAGCGGGTACAATGAGCAGTTCTTC

j_gene: TRBJ2-5
d_gene: TRBD2
v_gene: TRBV9
abundance: .
CDR3aa: CASSVGAGVGETQYF
CDR3nt: TGTGCCAGCAGCGTAGGGGCGGGAGTCGGCGAGACCCAGTACTTC

j_gene: TRBJ2-1
d_gene: TRBD2
v_gene: TRBV9
abundance: .
CDR3aa: CASSNLAGGGRVEQFF
CDR3nt: TGTGCCAGCAGCAATCTAGCGGGAGGGGGACGGGTTGAGCAGTTCTTC

j_gene: TRBJ1-5
d_gene: .
v_gene: TRBV19
abundance: .
CDR3aa: CASSIDRAGRQPQHF
CDR3nt: TGTGCCAGTAGTATAGATCGGGCAGGGAGGCAGCCCCAGCATTTT

j_gene: TRBJ1-1
d_gene: TRBD1
v_gene: TRBV30
abundance: .
CDR3aa: CAWSLPGQGAGEAFF
CDR3nt: TGTGCCTGGAGTTTACCGGGACAGGGGGCGGGTGAAGCTTTCTTT

j_gene: TRBJ1-1
d_gene: .
v_gene: TRBV7-6
abundance: .
CDR3aa: CASSSFRGNTEAFF
CDR3nt: TGTGCCAGCAGCTCCTTCAGGGGGAACACTGAAGCTTTCTTT

j_gene: TRBJ2-3
d_gene: .
v_gene: TRBV5-1
abundance: .
CDR3aa: CASSLGPRGTDTQYF
CDR3nt: TGCGCCAGCAGCTTGGGGCCCCGAGGGACGGATACGCAGTATTTT

j_gene: TRBJ2-7
d_gene: .
v_gene: TRBV12-5
abundance: .
CDR3aa: CASGLNRMPGSNFSYEQYF
CDR3nt: TGTGCTAGTGGTTTAAATAGGATGCCGGGATCTAACTTCTCCTACGAGCAGTACTTC

j_gene: TRBJ1-2
d_gene: .
v_gene: TRBV18
abundance: few
CDR3aa: CASSPSWDGRTGYTF
CDR3nt: TGTGCCAGCTCACCCAGTTGGGACGGCAGGACAGGCTACACCTTC

j_gene: TRBJ2-7
d_gene: TRBD1
v_gene: TRBV30
abundance: few
CDR3aa: CAWSARRTGGEQYF
CDR3nt: TGTGCCTGGAGTGCGAGGAGGACAGGGGGCGAGCAGTACTTC

j_gene: TRBJ2-7
d_gene: .
v_gene: TRBV10-2
abundance: once
CDR3aa: CASSPTRGASYEQYF
CDR3nt: TGCGCCAGCAGCCCCACACGGGGGGCCTCCTACGAGCAGTACTTC

j_gene: TRBJ2-2
d_gene: .
v_gene: TRBV19
abundance: few
CDR3aa: CASGKAVGATGELFF
CDR3nt: TGTGCCAGTGGAAAGGCGGTCGGGGCTACCGGGGAGCTGTTTTTT

j_gene: TRBJ2-1
d_gene: TRBD2
v_gene: TRBV6-4
abundance: .
CDR3aa: CASSLTSGGPNEQFF
CDR3nt: TGTGCCAGCAGCTTAACTAGCGGGGGACCCAATGAGCAGTTCTTC

j_gene: TRBJ1-6
d_gene: .
v_gene: TRBV9
abundance: few
CDR3aa: CASSSPSPGSPLHF
CDR3nt: TGTGCCAGCAGCTCCCCAAGCCCAGGTTCACCCCTCCACTTT

j_gene: TRBJ2-7
d_gene: TRBD1
v_gene: TRBV6-5
abundance: .
CDR3aa: CASSYSDRLPYEQYF
CDR3nt: TGTGCCAGCAGTTACTCGGACAGGTTACCCTACGAGCAGTACTTC

j_gene: TRBJ1-3
d_gene: .
v_gene: TRBV5-1
abundance: .
CDR3aa: CASSLVVGDTIYF
CDR3nt: TGCGCCAGCAGCTTGGTTGTCGGTGACACCATATATTTT